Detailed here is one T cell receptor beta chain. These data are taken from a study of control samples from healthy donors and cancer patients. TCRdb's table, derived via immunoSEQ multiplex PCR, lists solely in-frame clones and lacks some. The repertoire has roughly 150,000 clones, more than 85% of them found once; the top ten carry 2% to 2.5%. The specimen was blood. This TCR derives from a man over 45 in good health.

The CDR3: CASSTRTQETQYF. CDR3 sequence (DNA): TGTGCCAGCAGCACCCGGACGCAAGAGACCCAGTACTTC. This chain links TRBV13 with TRBJ2-5; D unresolved. CDR3 length: 13 amino acids. V dropped 5 bases and J dropped 2 bases, with 9 bases sitting between them. Germline lookup yields CDR1 PRHDT and CDR2 FYEKMQ (reference sequence).